This T cell receptor beta chain is drawn from a study of T cells expressing NK-cell markers. Study background: Serological testing identified most of the eight sequenced donors as HCMV-seropositive and one as seronegative.

CDR1 and CDR2 from the germline V gene are SGHVS and FNYEAQ. The CDR3 is made up of 15 amino acids. From the 5' RACE reads, TCRdb lists one entry per CDR3 protein and no DNA. Its clone listing holds hundreds of thousands of distinct CDR3 sequences. Concerning this clonotype: The target antigen is unknown.

Study conclusions and caveats: In four donors, these clonotypes also led the CD3+CD56-NKG2C+ fraction. In a handful of donors, dominant CD3+CD56+NKG2C+ clonotypes ranked among the top 10 CD8+ clonotypes. No clear determination of HCMV specificity was made for expanded NKG2C+ T cell clones.

V gene TRBV7-6 combines with J gene TRBJ2-3. The sequenced sample consisted of blood T cells: a sorted CD56 or NKG2C T cell subset, CD4+ or CD8+ T cells, or bulk PBMC T cells (not recorded which). This TCR came from a man between 18 and 69 years old in good health. CDR3: CASSPTHQYSDTQYF.